The 26 T cell receptor beta chains given below trace back to one sample, sequenced in a study of CD8 T cells in Susac syndrome. An amount of RNA that ranged from roughly 0.5 to 1 ug was reverse transcribed with random hexamers. TCRdb reprocessed the immunoSEQ multiplex PCR reads with MiXCR, giving one entry per CDR3 protein. The sample lists approximately 120,000 distinct CDR3 sequences, about 93% occurring once. Material for sequencing was CD8+ T cells from PBMCs. The receptors were sampled from a human donor with multiple sclerosis.

The chain employs TRBV7-6 and TRBJ2-7; TRBD1 agrees at 7 bases. J lost 0 bases, V lost 2 bases, and 4 bases had no gene match. The CDR3 has 15 residues. CDR1 is SGHVS, CDR2 FNYEAQ, per germline. CDR3 loop: CASSLWTGHSYEQYF. CDR3 sequence (DNA): TGTGCCAGCAGCTTATGGACAGGTCACTCCTACGAGCAGTACTTC.

The chain combines TRBV29-1 with TRBJ1-1, with D possibly TRBD1 on 5 matching bases. V shed 4 bases and J shed 10 bases, with 16 bases lying between them. Germline V gene lookup returns CDR1 SQVTM and CDR2 ANQGSEA. There are 12 residues in the CDR3. The CDR3 reads CSVVWGPQGAFF. In nucleotides, the CDR3 is TGCAGCGTTGTCTGGGGACCCCAAGGAGCTTTCTTT.

CDR3 bases: TGCAGTGCTAGAGAAGCCGGGGAGACCCAGTACTTC. Translated, it gives CSAREAGETQYF. V usage is TRBV20-1 and J usage is TRBJ2-5; D is undetermined. Germline assignment: CDR1 DFQATT and CDR2 SNEGSKA (reference sequence). This CDR3 has 12 amino acids. Trimming left V 0 bases short and J 5 bases short, with 7 bases between.

The chain recombines TRBV5-6 with TRBJ2-7; 8 bases agree with TRBD2. This CDR3 spans 16 amino acids. Germline values: CDR1 SGHDT, CDR2 YYEEEE. V shed 0 bases, J shed 3 bases, and the junction held 8 bases outside the gene matches. CDR3 protein: CASSLGPGTRGYEQYF. As DNA, the CDR3 is TGTGCCAGCAGCTTGGGTCCCGGGACTAGAGGCTACGAGCAGTACTTC.

V is TRBV6-1 and J is TRBJ2-7; 10 bases match TRBD2. V was clipped by 4 bases and J by 6 bases; unmatched bases: 9. The length of the CDR3 is 15 residues. The germline V gene has CDR1 MNHNS and CDR2 SASEGT. CDR3 amino acids: CASSASSGRLSEQYF. The CDR3, as DNA: TGTGCCAGCAGTGCCTCTAGCGGGAGACTCTCCGAGCAGTACTTC.

V gene TRBV5-6 combines with J gene TRBJ2-2, with a weak D call TRBD2 (6 bases). Germline CDR1 and CDR2: SGHDT and YYEEEE. The length of the CDR3 is 14 residues. V was clipped by 2 bases and J by 4 bases, with 9 bases between them. The CDR3 DNA is TGTGCCAGCAGCTTCCGGGGGATCACCGGGGAGCTGTTTTTT. It translates to CASSFRGITGELFF.

The chain uses TRBV27 and TRBJ2-5; 7 bases align to TRBD1. The CDR3 runs to 15 residues. The germline V gene has CDR1 MNHEY and CDR2 SMNVEV (reference sequence). V shed 1 base, J shed 5 bases, and the junction held 7 bases outside the gene matches. The CDR3 spells CASSLWSGGAETQYF. The CDR3 bases are TGTGCCAGCAGTTTATGGTCAGGGGGTGCTGAGACCCAGTACTTC.

The rearrangement joins TRBV19 to TRBJ2-1, with 8 nucleotides matching TRBD2. Per the germline V gene, CDR1 is LNHDA and CDR2 is SQIVND (reference sequence). Trimming took 10 bases from V and 2 from J; bases not matched to a gene: 7. The CDR3 extends over 14 amino acids. The CDR3 protein is CATSTGGTYNEQFF. The CDR3, as DNA: TGTGCCACCTCGACGGGAGGGACCTACAATGAGCAGTTCTTC. Together with reference TRBV19 and TRBJ2-1, the CDR3 gives the full variable domain: DGGITQSPKYLFRKEGQNVTLSCEQNLNHDAMYWYRQDPGQGLRLIYYSQIVNDFQKGDIAEGYSVSREKKESFPLTVTSAQKNPTAFYLCATSTGGTYNEQFFGPGTRLTVL.

This chain links TRBV7-2 with TRBJ1-4, with a possible D match to TRBD1 (5 bases). Germline CDR1 reads SGHTA; CDR2 reads FQGNSA. The CDR3 spans 15 residues. Between the trimmed V and J ends, which lost 5 bases and 8 bases, there was a span of 18 bases. The CDR3 DNA reads TGTGCCAGCAGCCCCATAATGGGGGGGGACGAAAAACTGTTTTTT. Translated, it gives CASSPIMGGDEKLFF.

The chain couples TRBV27 to TRBJ2-7; 9 bases fit TRBD2. The CDR3 extends over 15 amino acids. V dropped 5 bases and J dropped 5; count of bases not matched to a gene: 10. Germline V CDR1 and CDR2: MNHEY, SMNVEV (reference sequence). In DNA, the CDR3 is TGTGCCAGCAGTGGGGGCCGCGGGAGGGCCGACGAGCAGTACTTC. This encodes CASSGGRGRADEQYF.

This chain joins TRBV5-6 and TRBJ1-2; TRBD1 aligns across 7 bases. The trim removed 4 bases at V and 4 bases at J, leaving 16 bases unmatched. The CDR3 covers 17 residues. Germline values: CDR1 SGHDT, CDR2 YYEEEE. Here the CDR3 reads CASSPFNQGVFFYGYTF. The CDR3 nucleotides are TGTGCCAGCAGCCCATTCAACCAGGGGGTTTTTTTCTATGGCTACACCTTC.

This clonotype was recorded once. The V gene is TRBV27, the J gene TRBJ1-1, with 7 bases aligning to TRBD1. The CDR3 is made up of 15 amino acids. CDR1 is MNHEY and CDR2 is SMNVEV in the germline V gene (reference sequence). V was pared by 5 bases and J by 2 bases, with 8 bases of the junction left unmatched. DNA of the CDR3: TGTGCCAGCAGTCCAAGACAGGGCCTTAACACTGAAGCTTTCTTT. Protein sequence: CASSPRQGLNTEAFF.

The chain is built from TRBV27 and TRBJ2-6, with D perhaps matching TRBD2 (5 bases). Germline V gene data show CDR1 as MNHEY and CDR2 as SMNVEV (reference sequence). CDR3 size: 15 residues. Trimming removed 3 bases from V and 1 base from J, with 7 bases in between. CDR3 coding DNA: TGTGCCAGCAGTTTCGAGGGATCTGGGGCCAACGTCCTGACTTTC. It translates to CASSFEGSGANVLTF.

The rearrangement links TRBV20-1 to TRBJ2-1; no reliable D call. Germline V lookup: CDR1 DFQATT, CDR2 SNEGSKA (reference sequence). The germline V and J ends were trimmed by 5 bases and 0 bases, with 14 bases remaining between them. The CDR3 consists of 15 residues. The DNA for the CDR3 is TGCAGTGCTCCGATAGGCGGTAACTCCTACAATGAGCAGTTCTTC. Protein product: CSAPIGGNSYNEQFF.

CDR3 sequence: CASSLGQDRINEQFF. CDR3 nucleotide sequence: TGTGCCAGCAGCTTAGGTCAGGATAGGATCAATGAGCAGTTCTTC. This rearrangement joins TRBV7-9 to TRBJ2-1; D gene uncertain. Germline-derived CDR1 and CDR2 are SEHNR and FQNEAQ (reference sequence). CDR3 length: 15 amino acids. Trimming left V 1 base short and J 6 bases short, with 13 bases between.

This chain uses TRBV29-1 with TRBJ2-2; no definite D call. Deletions cut 1 base from V and 6 bases from J, with 6 bases between. The CDR3 runs 12 residues. CDR1 SQVTM and CDR2 ANQGSEA come from the germline V gene. The CDR3 bases are TGCAGCGTTGAAGGAGGAGCCGGGGAGCTGTTTTTT. It specifies CSVEGGAGELFF.

V and J are TRBV4-3 and TRBJ1-1, with D possibly matching TRBD1 (5 bases). Trimming took off 4 bases at V and 4 bases at J, with 13 bases between the two ends. The CDR3 runs 14 residues. Germline-derived CDR1 and CDR2 are LGHNA and YSLEER. The CDR3 protein is CASSPLGVSTEAFF. Here the CDR3 DNA reads TGCGCCAGCAGCCCCCTAGGGGTGAGCACTGAAGCTTTCTTT.

The rearrangement joins TRBV27 to TRBJ2-1; 14 bases map to TRBD2. Per germline, CDR1 MNHEY and CDR2 SMNVEV (reference sequence). V shed 11 bases, J shed 7 bases, and the junction held 4 bases outside the gene matches. There are 13 residues in the CDR3. The CDR3 region has the DNA TGTGCCGTGGGACTAGCGGGAGTTAATGAGCAGTTCTTC. This translates into CAVGLAGVNEQFF.

The chain combines TRBV3-1 with TRBJ2-5; 9 nucleotides align to TRBD1. This CDR3 has 14 residues. The germline V gene encodes CDR1 LGHDT and CDR2 YNNKEL (reference sequence). The ends lost 2 bases at V and 5 bases at J; junction bases unmatched: 3. CDR3 sequence reads: CASSQTGGRETQYF. As DNA, the CDR3 is TGTGCCAGCAGCCAAACAGGGGGCCGGGAGACCCAGTACTTC.

This rearrangement joins TRBV3-1 to TRBJ2-7; D gene unclear. This CDR3 region has 14 residues. Germline-derived CDR1 and CDR2 are LGHDT and YNNKEL (reference sequence). V was cut by 4 bases and J by 3 bases, with 13 bases left in between. In DNA, the CDR3 is TGTGCCAGCAGCCGTGAACTGGGTTACTACGAGCAGTACTTC. It translates to CASSRELGYYEQYF.

The V gene is TRBV7-8, the J gene TRBJ2-1; perhaps TRBD2 as D (5 bases). V was cut by 1 base and J by 0 bases, with 13 bases left in between. This CDR3 is built from 17 residues. The V gene's germline CDR1 is SGHVS and CDR2 FQNEAQ. The CDR3 protein is CASSLGRRVSSYNEQFF. The CDR3 DNA is TGTGCCAGCAGCTTAGGTCGGCGGGTGAGCTCCTACAATGAGCAGTTCTTC.

This chain links TRBV27 with TRBJ1-1, with 7 bases that match TRBD1. This CDR3 has 14 residues. The V gene end was trimmed by 6 bases and the J gene end by 3 bases; junction bases not matched to a gene: 7. CDR1 and CDR2 (germline): MNHEY, SMNVEV (reference sequence). This CDR3 reads CASSTLTGYTEAFF. CDR3 in DNA: TGTGCCAGCAGCACCCTGACAGGGTACACTGAAGCTTTCTTT.

J is TRBJ1-2 and V is TRBV24-1; D gene unclear. The CDR3 contains 14 residues. CDR1 is KGHDR, CDR2 SFDVKD, per germline. Trimming took off 1 base at V and 8 bases at J, with 13 bases between the two ends. In DNA form, the CDR3 reads TGTGCCACCAGTGATTTCGACATCTCAACAGGCTACACCTTC. Protein: CATSDFDISTGYTF.

A word on this clonotype: One end of the junction fails to match germline, which may point to a read error. The V and J genes are TRBV13 and TRBJ2-5; no clear D. Germline V gene lookup returns CDR1 PRHDT and CDR2 FYEKMQ (reference sequence). The CDR3 has 13 amino acids. The CDR3 loop reads CASRLAVKETQYF. The CDR3 region has the DNA TGTGCCAGCAGATTAGCAGTCAAAGAGACCCAGTACTTC. Full variable domain (remainder filled in from reference TRBV13 and TRBJ2-5): AAGVIQSPRHLIKEKRETATLKCYPIPRHDTVYWYQQGPGQDPQFLISFYEKMQSDKGSIPDRFSAQQFSDYHSELNMSSLELGDSALYFCASRLAVKETQYFGPGTRLLVL.

In its sample, this clonotype was seen once. The chain joins TRBV7-8 to TRBJ2-3; D is possibly TRBD1 (6 bases). Germline V gene sequence: CDR1 SGHVS, CDR2 FQNEAQ. Deletions cut 2 bases from V and 0 bases from J, with 12 bases between. CDR3 length: 16 residues. CDR3 bases: TGTGCCAGCAGCTTATGGACAGCTTCTAGCACAGATACGCAGTATTTT. Protein: CASSLWTASSTDTQYF. Using reference TRBV7-8 and TRBJ2-3 for the parts outside the CDR3, the full variable domain is GAGVSQSPRYKVAKRGQDVALRCDPISGHVSLFWYQQALGQGPEFLTYFQNEAQLDKSGLPSDRFFAERPEGSVSTLKIQRTQQEDSAVYLCASSLWTASSTDTQYFGPGTRLTVL.

CDR3 protein: CASSGGGSSYEQYF. CDR3 coding DNA: TGTGCCAGCAGTGGCGGGGGAAGCTCCTACGAGCAGTACTTC. V is TRBV12-3 or TRBV12-4 and J is TRBJ2-7; 7 nucleotides agree with TRBD2. V dropped 5 bases and J dropped 0; count of bases not matched to a gene: 4. The length of the CDR3 is 14 residues.